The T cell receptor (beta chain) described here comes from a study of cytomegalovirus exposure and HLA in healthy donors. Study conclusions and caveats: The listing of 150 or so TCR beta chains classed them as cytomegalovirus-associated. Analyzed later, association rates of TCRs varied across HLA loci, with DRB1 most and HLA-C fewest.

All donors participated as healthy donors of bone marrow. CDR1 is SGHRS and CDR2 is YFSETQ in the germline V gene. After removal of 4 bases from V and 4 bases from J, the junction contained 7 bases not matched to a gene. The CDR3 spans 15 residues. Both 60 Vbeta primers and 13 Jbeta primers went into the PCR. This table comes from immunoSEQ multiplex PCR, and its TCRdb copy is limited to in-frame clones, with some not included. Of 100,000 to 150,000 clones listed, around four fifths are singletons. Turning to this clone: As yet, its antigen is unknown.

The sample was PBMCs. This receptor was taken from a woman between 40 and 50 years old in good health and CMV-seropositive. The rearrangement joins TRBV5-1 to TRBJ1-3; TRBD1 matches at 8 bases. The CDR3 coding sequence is TGCGCCAGCAGCCGAGACAGGGGCGCCGGAAACACCATATATTTT. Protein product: CASSRDRGAGNTIYF.